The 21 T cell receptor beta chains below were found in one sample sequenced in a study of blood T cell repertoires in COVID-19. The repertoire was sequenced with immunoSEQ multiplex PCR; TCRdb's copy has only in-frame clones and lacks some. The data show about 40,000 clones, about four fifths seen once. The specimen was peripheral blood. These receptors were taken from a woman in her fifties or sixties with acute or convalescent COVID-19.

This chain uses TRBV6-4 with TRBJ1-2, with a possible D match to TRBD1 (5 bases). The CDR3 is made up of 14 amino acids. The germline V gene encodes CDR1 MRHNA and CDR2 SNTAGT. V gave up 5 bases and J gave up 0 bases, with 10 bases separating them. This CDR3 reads CASSPTGANYGYTF. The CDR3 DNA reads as TGTGCCAGCAGTCCGACGGGGGCTAACTATGGCTACACCTTC.

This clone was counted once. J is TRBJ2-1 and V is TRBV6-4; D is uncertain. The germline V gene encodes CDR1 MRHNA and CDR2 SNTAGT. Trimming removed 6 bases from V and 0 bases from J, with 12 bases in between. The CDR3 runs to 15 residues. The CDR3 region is CASSRTESSYNEQFF. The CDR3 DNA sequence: TGTGCCAGCAGCCGAACAGAGAGCTCCTACAATGAGCAGTTCTTC.

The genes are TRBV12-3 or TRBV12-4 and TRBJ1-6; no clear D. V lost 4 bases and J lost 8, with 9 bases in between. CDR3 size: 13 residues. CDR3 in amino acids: CASSSFADSPLHF. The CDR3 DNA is TGTGCCAGCAGTTCGTTCGCGGATTCACCCCTCCACTTT.

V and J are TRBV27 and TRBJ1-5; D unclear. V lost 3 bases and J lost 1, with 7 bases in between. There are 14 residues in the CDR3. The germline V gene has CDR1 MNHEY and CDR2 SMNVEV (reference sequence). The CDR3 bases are TGTGCCAGCAGTTTGAGGGAGAGCAATCAGCCCCAGCATTTT. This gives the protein CASSLRESNQPQHF.

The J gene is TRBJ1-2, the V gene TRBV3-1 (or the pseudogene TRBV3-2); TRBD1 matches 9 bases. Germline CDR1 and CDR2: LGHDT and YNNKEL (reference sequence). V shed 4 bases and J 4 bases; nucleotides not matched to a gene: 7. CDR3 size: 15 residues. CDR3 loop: CASSRTQGAGYGYTF. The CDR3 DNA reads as TGTGCCAGCAGCCGAACACAGGGGGCTGGCTATGGCTACACCTTC.

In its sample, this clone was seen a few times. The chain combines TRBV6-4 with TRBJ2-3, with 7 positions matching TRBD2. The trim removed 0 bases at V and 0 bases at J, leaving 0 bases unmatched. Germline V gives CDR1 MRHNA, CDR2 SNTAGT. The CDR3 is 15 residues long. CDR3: CASSDSRGSTDTQYF. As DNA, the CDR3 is TGTGCCAGCAGTGACTCGCGGGGGAGCACAGATACGCAGTATTTT.

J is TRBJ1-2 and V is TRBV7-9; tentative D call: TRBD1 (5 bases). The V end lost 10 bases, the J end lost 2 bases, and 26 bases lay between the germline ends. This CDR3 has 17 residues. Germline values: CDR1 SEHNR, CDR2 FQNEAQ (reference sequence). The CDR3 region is CAIDSPRSGKTNYGYTF. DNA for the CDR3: TGTGCCATCGACTCCCCCCGGTCAGGGAAGACAAACTATGGCTACACCTTC.

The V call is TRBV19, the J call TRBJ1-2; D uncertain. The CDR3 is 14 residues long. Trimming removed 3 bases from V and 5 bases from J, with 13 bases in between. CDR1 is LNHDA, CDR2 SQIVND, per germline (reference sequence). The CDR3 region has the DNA TGTGCCAGTAGTATTGGTCCGGGTTCATATGGCTACACCTTC. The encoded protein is CASSIGPGSYGYTF.

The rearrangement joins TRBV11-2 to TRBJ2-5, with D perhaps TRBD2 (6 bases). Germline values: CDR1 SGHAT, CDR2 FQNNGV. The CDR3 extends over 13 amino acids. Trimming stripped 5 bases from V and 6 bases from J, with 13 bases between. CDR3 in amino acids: CASSRGGMQTQYF. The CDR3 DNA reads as TGTGCCAGCAGCCGAGGAGGGATGCAGACCCAGTACTTC.

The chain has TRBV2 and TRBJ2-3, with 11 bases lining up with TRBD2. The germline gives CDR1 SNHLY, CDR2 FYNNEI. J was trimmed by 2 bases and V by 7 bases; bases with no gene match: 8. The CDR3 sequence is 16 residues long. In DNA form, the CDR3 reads TGTGCCAGCATACCGGGACTAGCGGCCCTCACAGATACGCAGTATTTT. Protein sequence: CASIPGLAALTDTQYF.

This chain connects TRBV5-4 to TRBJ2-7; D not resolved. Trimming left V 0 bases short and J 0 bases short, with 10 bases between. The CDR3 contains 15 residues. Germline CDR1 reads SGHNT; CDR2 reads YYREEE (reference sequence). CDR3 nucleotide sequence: TGTGCCAGCAGCTTGGGGCAGGATAACTCCTACGAGCAGTACTTC. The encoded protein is CASSLGQDNSYEQYF.

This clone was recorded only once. The chain's CDR3 is CAWSVQAGETQYF. Written as DNA, the CDR3 is TGTGCCTGGAGTGTACAAGCGGGAGAGACCCAGTACTTC. The V and J genes are TRBV30 and TRBJ2-5; possible D gene TRBD2, 6 bases. This CDR3 contains 13 residues. V was clipped by 0 bases and J by 4 bases, with 9 bases between them. Germline assignment: CDR1 GTSNPN and CDR2 SVGIG (reference sequence).

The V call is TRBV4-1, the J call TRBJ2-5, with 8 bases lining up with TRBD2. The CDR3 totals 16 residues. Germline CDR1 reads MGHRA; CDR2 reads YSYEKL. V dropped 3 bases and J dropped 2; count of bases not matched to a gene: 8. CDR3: CASSQFGTSGQETQYF. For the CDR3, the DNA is TGCGCCAGCAGCCAGTTCGGAACTAGCGGACAAGAGACCCAGTACTTC.

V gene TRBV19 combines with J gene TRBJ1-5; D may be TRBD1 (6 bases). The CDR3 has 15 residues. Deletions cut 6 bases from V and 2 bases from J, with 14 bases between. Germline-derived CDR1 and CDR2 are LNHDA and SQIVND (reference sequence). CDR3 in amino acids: CASRSLEGGNQPQHF. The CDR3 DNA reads TGTGCCAGTAGATCTCTCGAGGGGGGCAATCAGCCCCAGCATTTT.

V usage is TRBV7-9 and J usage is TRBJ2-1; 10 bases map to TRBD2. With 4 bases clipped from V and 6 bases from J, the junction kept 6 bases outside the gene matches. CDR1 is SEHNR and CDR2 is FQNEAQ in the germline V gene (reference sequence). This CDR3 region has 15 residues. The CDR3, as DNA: TGTGCCAGCAGCTCCAAGCGGGAGGGCCCCAATGAGCAGTTCTTC. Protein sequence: CASSSKREGPNEQFF.

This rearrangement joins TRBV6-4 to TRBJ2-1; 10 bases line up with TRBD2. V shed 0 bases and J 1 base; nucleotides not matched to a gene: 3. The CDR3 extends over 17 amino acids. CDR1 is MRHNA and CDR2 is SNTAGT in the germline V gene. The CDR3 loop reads CASSDSASGSSYNEQFF. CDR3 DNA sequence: TGTGCCAGCAGTGACTCGGCTAGCGGGAGTTCCTACAATGAGCAGTTCTTC.

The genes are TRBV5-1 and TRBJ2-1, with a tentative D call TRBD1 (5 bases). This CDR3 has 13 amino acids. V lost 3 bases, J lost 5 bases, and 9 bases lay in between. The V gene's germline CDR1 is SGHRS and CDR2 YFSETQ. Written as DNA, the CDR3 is TGCGCCAGCAGCTCGGACACAAACAATGAGCAGTTCTTC. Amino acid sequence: CASSSDTNNEQFF.

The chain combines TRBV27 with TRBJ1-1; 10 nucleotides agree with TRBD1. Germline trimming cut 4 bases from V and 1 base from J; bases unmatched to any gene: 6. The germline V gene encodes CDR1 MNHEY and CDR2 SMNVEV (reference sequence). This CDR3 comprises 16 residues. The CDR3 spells CASSSLRQGANTEAFF. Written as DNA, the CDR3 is TGTGCCAGCAGTTCTTTAAGACAGGGGGCGAACACTGAAGCTTTCTTT.

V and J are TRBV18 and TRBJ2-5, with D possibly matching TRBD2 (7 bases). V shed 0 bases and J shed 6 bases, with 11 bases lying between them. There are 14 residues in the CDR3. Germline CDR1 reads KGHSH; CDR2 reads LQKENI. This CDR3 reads CASSPPGGRKTQYF. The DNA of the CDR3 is TGTGCCAGCTCACCACCGGGGGGGCGTAAGACCCAGTACTTC.

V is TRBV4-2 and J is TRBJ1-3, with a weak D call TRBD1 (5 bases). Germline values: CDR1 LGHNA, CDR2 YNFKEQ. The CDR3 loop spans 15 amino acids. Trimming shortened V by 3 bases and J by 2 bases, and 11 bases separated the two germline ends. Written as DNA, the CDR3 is TGTGCCAGCAGCCAGGGGGGGGGAACTGGAAACACCATATATTTT. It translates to CASSQGGGTGNTIYF.

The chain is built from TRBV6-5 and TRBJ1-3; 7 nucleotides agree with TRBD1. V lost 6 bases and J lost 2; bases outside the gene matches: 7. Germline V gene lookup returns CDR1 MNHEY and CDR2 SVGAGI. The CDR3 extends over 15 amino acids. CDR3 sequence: CASRAQGGPGNTIYF. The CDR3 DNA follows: TGTGCCAGCAGGGCTCAGGGGGGACCTGGAAACACCATATATTTT.